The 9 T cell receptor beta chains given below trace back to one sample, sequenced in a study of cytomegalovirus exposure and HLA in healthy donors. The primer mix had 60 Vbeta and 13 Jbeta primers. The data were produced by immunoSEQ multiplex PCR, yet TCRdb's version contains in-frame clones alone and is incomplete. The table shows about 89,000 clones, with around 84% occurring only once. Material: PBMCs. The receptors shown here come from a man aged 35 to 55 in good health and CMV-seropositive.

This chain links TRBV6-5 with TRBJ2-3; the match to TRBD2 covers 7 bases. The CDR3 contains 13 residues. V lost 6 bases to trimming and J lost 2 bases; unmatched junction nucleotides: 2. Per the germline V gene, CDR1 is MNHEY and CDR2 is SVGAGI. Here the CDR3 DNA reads TGTGCCAGCAGGGGACTAAACACAGATACGCAGTATTTT. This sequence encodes CASRGLNTDTQYF.

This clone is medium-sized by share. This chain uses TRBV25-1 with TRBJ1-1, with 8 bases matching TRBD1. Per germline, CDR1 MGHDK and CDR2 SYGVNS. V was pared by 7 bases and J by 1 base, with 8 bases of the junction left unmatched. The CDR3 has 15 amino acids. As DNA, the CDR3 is TGTGCCAGCACCCGGTCTCAGGGGGCGAACACTGAAGCTTTCTTT. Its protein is CASTRSQGANTEAFF.

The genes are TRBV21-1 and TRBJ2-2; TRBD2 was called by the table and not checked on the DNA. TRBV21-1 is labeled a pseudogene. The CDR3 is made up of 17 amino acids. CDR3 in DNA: TGTGCCCGCACCGGGACTAGCGGGCTTCCGAACACCGGGGAGCTGTTTTTT. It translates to CARTGTSGLPNTGELFF.

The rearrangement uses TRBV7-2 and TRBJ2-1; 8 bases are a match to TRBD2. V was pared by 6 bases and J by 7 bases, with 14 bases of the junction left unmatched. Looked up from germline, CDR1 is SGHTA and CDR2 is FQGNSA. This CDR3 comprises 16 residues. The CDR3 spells CASRPHTSGVVNEQFF. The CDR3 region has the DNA TGTGCCAGCAGACCACATACTAGCGGCGTGGTAAATGAGCAGTTCTTC.

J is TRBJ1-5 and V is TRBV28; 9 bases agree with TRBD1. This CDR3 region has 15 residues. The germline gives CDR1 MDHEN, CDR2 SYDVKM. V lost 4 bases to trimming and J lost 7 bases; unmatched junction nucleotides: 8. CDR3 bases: TGTGCCAGCAGTTCTTACGGACAGGGGAGGCAGCCCCAGCATTTT. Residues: CASSSYGQGRQPQHF.

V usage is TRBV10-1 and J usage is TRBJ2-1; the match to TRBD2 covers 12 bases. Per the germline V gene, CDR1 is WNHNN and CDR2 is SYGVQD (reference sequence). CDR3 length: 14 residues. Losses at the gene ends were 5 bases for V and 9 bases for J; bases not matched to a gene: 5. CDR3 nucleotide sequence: TGCGCCAGCAGTCGACTAGCGGGAGTTGGTGAGCAGTTCTTC. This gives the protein CASSRLAGVGEQFF.

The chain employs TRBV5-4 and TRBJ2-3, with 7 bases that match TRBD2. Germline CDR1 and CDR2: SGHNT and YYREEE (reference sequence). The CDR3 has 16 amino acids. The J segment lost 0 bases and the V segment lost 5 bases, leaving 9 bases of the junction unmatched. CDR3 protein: CASSLAATGSTDTQYF. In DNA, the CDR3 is TGTGCCAGCAGTCTAGCGGCAACGGGTAGCACAGATACGCAGTATTTT.

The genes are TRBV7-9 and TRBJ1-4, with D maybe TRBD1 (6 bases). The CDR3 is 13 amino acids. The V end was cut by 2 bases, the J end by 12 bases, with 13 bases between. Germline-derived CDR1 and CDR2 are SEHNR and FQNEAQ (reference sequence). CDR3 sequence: CASSLKDRGQLFF. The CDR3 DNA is TGTGCCAGCAGCTTAAAGGACAGAGGGCAACTGTTTTTT. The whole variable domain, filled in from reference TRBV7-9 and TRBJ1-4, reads DTGVSQNPRHKITKRGQNVTFRCDPISEHNRLYWYRQTLGQGPEFLTYFQNEAQLEKSRLLSDRFSAERPKGSFSTLEIQRTEQGDSAMYLCASSLKDRGQLFFGSGTQLSVL.

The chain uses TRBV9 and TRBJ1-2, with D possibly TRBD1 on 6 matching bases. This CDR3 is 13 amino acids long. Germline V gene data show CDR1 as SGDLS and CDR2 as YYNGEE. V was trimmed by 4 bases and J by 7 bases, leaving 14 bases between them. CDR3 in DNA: TGTGCCAGCAGCTCCGGACAGCGCGGTGGCTACACCTTC. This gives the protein CASSSGQRGGYTF. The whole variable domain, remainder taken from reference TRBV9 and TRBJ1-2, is DSGVTQTPKHLITATGQRVTLRCSPRSGDLSVYWYQQSLDQGLQFLIQYYNGEERAKGNILERFSAQQFPDLHSELNLSSLELGDSALYFCASSSGQRGGYTFGSGTRLTVV.